What follows are 14 T cell receptor beta chains derived from one specimen sequenced in a study of T cells after yellow fever vaccination. From the 5' RACE reads, TCRdb called clonotypes with MiXCR, one entry per CDR3 protein. The sample gives around 310,000 distinct CDR3 sequences, approximately 4.2% of which show up once; about 24% is in the top ten. The sample in question was PBMCs, obtained 5 days after the yellow fever booster vaccination. The receptors here all came from a man aged 18 to 30 who received the YFV17D yellow fever vaccine.

This clonotype has more than one count but fewer than ten. The chain recombines TRBV5-4 with TRBJ2-2; 9 bases fit TRBD1. V was clipped by 5 bases and J by 4 bases; unmatched bases: 9. Germline values: CDR1 SGHNT, CDR2 YYREEE (reference sequence). This CDR3 is 16 amino acids long. The CDR3, as DNA: TGTGCCAGCAGATTCCGGGACAGGGACTCCACCGGGGAGCTGTTTTTT. Translation gives CASRFRDRDSTGELFF.

There are a few counts of this clonotype. The CDR3 sequence is CASSSKAGTGTAYEQYF. The DNA of the CDR3 is TGTGCCAGTAGTTCTAAGGCGGGTACAGGGACGGCCTACGAGCAGTACTTC. The genes are TRBV19 and TRBJ2-7; maybe TRBD1 (6 bases). This CDR3 comprises 17 residues. The germline V and J ends were trimmed by 5 bases and 2 bases, with 22 bases remaining between them. Germline-derived CDR1 and CDR2 are LNHDA and SQIVND (reference sequence).

This chain connects TRBV15 to TRBJ2-1, with 10 bases that match TRBD2. The CDR3 length is 15 residues. Germline CDR1 and CDR2: LNHNV and YYDKDF (reference sequence). J gave up 6 bases and V 4 bases, and 6 bases lay outside the gene matches. The CDR3 DNA is TGTGCCACCAGCAAAAGCGGGGGGGCCTTCAATGAGCAGTTCTTC. It encodes CATSKSGGAFNEQFF.

Only a few counts were recorded for this clonotype. One end of the junction fails to match germline, which may point to a read error. The rearrangement uses TRBV7-7 and TRBJ2-2; a weak D match, TRBD2 (6 bases). The CDR3 runs 15 residues. Germline V gene sequence: CDR1 SSHAT, CDR2 FNYEAQ (reference sequence). Here the CDR3 DNA reads TGTGCTAGCAGGGCCGGGACGGGAGTCACCGGGGAGCTGTTTTTT. Its protein product is CASRAGTGVTGELFF.

This clonotype was seen at least ten times. The CDR3: CASSESGTSEYNEQFF. Written as DNA, the CDR3 is TGCGCCAGCAGTGAGTCGGGGACTAGCGAATACAATGAGCAGTTCTTC. V gene TRBV10-1 combines with J gene TRBJ2-1; 10 bases match TRBD2. The length of the CDR3 is 16 residues. The V segment lost 0 bases and the J segment 4 bases; nucleotides outside the gene matches: 3. Germline CDR1 and CDR2: WNHNN and SYGVQD (reference sequence).

This clonotype was observed many times. This chain joins TRBV9 and TRBJ2-4, with D uncertain. Trimming cost V 3 bases and J 1 base, with 11 bases left between them. The CDR3 runs 15 residues. Germline loops: CDR1 SGDLS, CDR2 YYNGEE. The CDR3 region has the DNA TGTGCCAGCAGCGCCGGACGGACCGCCAAAAACATTCAGTACTTC. Amino acid sequence: CASSAGRTAKNIQYF. Supplemented by reference TRBV9 and TRBJ2-4, the full variable domain reads DSGVTQTPKHLITATGQRVTLRCSPRSGDLSVYWYQQSLDQGLQFLIQYYNGEERAKGNILERFSAQQFPDLHSELNLSSLELGDSALYFCASSAGRTAKNIQYFGAGTRLSVL.

The chain carries TRBV6-2 or TRBV6-3 and TRBJ1-1; tentatively, D is TRBD1 (6 bases). Germline CDR1 is MNHEY and CDR2 is SVGEGT. The CDR3 totals 13 residues. Trimming took 6 bases from V and 4 from J, leaving 12 bases between them. The CDR3 protein is CASRPGAFTEAFF. CDR3 bases: TGTGCCAGCAGGCCAGGGGCCTTCACTGAAGCTTTCTTT.

This clonotype was recorded a few times. The genes are TRBV5-1 and TRBJ2-3, with 8 bases aligning to TRBD2. Germline V CDR1 and CDR2: SGHRS, YFSETQ. With 7 bases clipped from V and 4 bases from J, the junction kept 14 bases outside the gene matches. The CDR3 is 16 amino acids. The CDR3 is CASSIRGGGEPDTQYF. The CDR3 DNA follows: TGCGCCAGCTCCATTCGGGGGGGCGGAGAACCAGATACGCAGTATTTT. The whole variable domain, remainder taken from reference TRBV5-1 and TRBJ2-3, is KAGVTQTPRYLIKTRGQQVTLSCSPISGHRSVSWYQQTPGQGLQFLFEYFSETQRNKGNFPGRFSGRQFSNSRSEMNVSTLELGDSALYLCASSIRGGGEPDTQYFGPGTRLTVL.

Many counts were recorded for this clonotype. The chain combines TRBV27 with TRBJ2-7; D is possibly TRBD1 (5 bases). This CDR3 has 14 residues. The germline CDR1 and CDR2 sequences are MNHEY and SMNVEV (reference sequence). Trimming pared 0 bases from V and 2 bases from J, leaving 8 bases between. The CDR3 DNA reads as TGTGCCAGCAGTTTATCGGACACGGCCTACGAGCAGTACTTC. It codes for CASSLSDTAYEQYF.

This clonotype was seen many times. This chain joins TRBV7-6 and TRBJ2-2, with 7 bases that match TRBD2. This CDR3 comprises 13 residues. Germline CDR1 and CDR2: SGHVS and FNYEAQ. J gave up 6 bases and V 6 bases, and 4 bases lay outside the gene matches. CDR3 bases: TGTGCCAGCAGGTTTGGGGGGGCCGGGGAGCTGTTTTTT. Its translation: CASRFGGAGELFF.

There are many counts of this clonotype. This chain links TRBV4-3 with TRBJ1-5; no reliable D call. Germline V gene data show CDR1 as LGHNA and CDR2 as YSLEER. Trimming removed 0 bases at V and 7 bases at J, with 13 bases between. This CDR3 comprises 15 residues. CDR3 in DNA: TGCGCCAGCAGCCAAGATGCGCAGCTCTCCCAGCCCCAGCATTTT. This codes for CASSQDAQLSQPQHF.

The rearrangement links TRBV7-9 to TRBJ1-2; D ambiguous. The CDR3 runs to 14 residues. Germline loops: CDR1 SEHNR, CDR2 FQNEAQ (reference sequence). V lost 3 bases and J 2 bases, leaving 10 bases between the germline ends. In DNA, the CDR3 is TGTGCCAGCAGCTTTATGGACGGCAACTATGGCTACACCTTC. Encoded protein: CASSFMDGNYGYTF.

This clonotype was seen many times. The genes are TRBV5-1 and TRBJ2-7; tentatively, D is TRBD1 (5 bases). The CDR3 is 15 amino acids. The germline V and J ends were trimmed by 6 bases and 6 bases, with 22 bases remaining between them. Germline CDR1 is SGHRS and CDR2 is YFSETQ. CDR3 amino acids: CASNYLETGAGEQYF. The CDR3 DNA sequence: TGCGCCAGCAACTACCTCGAGACTGGGGCAGGCGAGCAGTACTTC.

This clonotype was observed many times. The J gene is TRBJ2-3, the V gene TRBV29-1; 9 bases map to TRBD2. The CDR3 spans 15 residues. Trimming removed 3 bases from V and 0 bases from J; junction bases left unmatched: 4. Germline assignment: CDR1 SQVTM and CDR2 ANQGSEA. In nucleotides, the CDR3 is TGCAGCGTTGACATTCTAGCGGGGAGCACAGATACGCAGTATTTT. This sequence encodes CSVDILAGSTDTQYF.